What follows are 16 T cell receptor beta chains derived from one specimen sequenced in a study of T-cell memory formation after mild COVID-19. In TCRdb, the 5' RACE reads were re-called with MiXCR into one record per CDR3 protein. The table includes 350,000 to 400,000 distinct CDR3 sequences, approximately 15% detected once. Sequencing was done on a sample of PBMCs or a T cell subset sorted from them (not recorded which). Receptors originate from a man between 18 and 35 years old who had mild COVID-19 (a few samples of this study predate the infection). Cell type and time point are not known.

This clonotype occurred a few times. The CDR3 reads CASSSLRGRGSNQPQHF. In DNA, the CDR3 is TGTGCCAGCAGCTCACTCAGGGGGCGCGGGAGCAATCAGCCCCAGCATTTT. This rearrangement joins TRBV7-2 to TRBJ1-5, with TRBD1 matching over 8 bases. CDR1 is SGHTA and CDR2 is FQGNSA in the germline V gene. The CDR3 has 17 amino acids. V trimming: 4 bases; J trimming: 1 base; junction bases outside the gene matches: 9. Full variable domain (rest looked up from reference TRBV7-2 and TRBJ1-5): GAGVSQSPSNKVTEKGKDVELRCDPISGHTALYWYRQSLGQGLEFLIYFQGNSAPDKSGLPSDRFSAERTGGSVSTLTIQRTQQEDSAVYLCASSSLRGRGSNQPQHFGDGTRLSIL.

The CDR3: CASSPSGIYNEQFF. DNA of the CDR3: TGTGCCAGCAGCCCATCGGGTATCTACAATGAGCAGTTCTTC. The V gene is TRBV14, the J gene TRBJ2-1, with D uncertain. This CDR3 has 14 residues. Trimming left V 4 bases short and J 3 bases short, with 10 bases between. Germline CDR1 SGHDN, CDR2 FVKESK. The full variable domain, in which reference TRBV14 and TRBJ2-1 provide the parts outside the CDR3, is EAGVTQFPSHSVIEKGQTVTLRCDPISGHDNLYWYRRVMGKEIKFLLHFVKESKQDESGMPNNRFLAERTGGTYSTLKVQPAELEDSGVYFCASSPSGIYNEQFFGPGTRLTVL.

A few counts support this clonotype. The chain couples TRBV5-4 to TRBJ2-1; D ambiguous. The CDR3 extends over 12 amino acids. Trimming took off 5 bases at V and 6 bases at J, with 9 bases between the two ends. Germline V gene data show CDR1 as SGHNT and CDR2 as YYREEE (reference sequence). The CDR3 here is CASSQASNEQFF. The CDR3 nucleotides read TGTGCCAGCAGTCAGGCGAGCAATGAGCAGTTCTTC.

This chain links TRBV9 with TRBJ2-1, with D uncertain. With 5 bases removed from V and 7 bases from J, the gap between germline ends came to 16 bases. Germline V lookup: CDR1 SGDLS, CDR2 YYNGEE. The CDR3 length is 14 residues. The CDR3 coding sequence is TGTGCCAGCAGTCTAGGGCCAGGAGAGAATGAGCAGTTCTTC. Protein: CASSLGPGENEQFF.

The chain recombines TRBV6-2 or TRBV6-3 with TRBJ2-6; no definite D call. The CDR3 loop spans 16 amino acids. Germline-derived CDR1 and CDR2 are MNHEY and SVGEGT. The V end lost 2 bases, the J end lost 0 bases, and 8 bases lay between the germline ends. CDR3 bases: TGTGCCAGCAGTTACGGGCAAAGCTCTGGGGCCAACGTCCTGACTTTC. Translation: CASSYGQSSGANVLTF.

The V and J genes are TRBV7-8 and TRBJ2-2; perhaps TRBD1 as D (6 bases). The length of the CDR3 is 17 residues. The germline gives CDR1 SGHVS, CDR2 FQNEAQ. The ends were cut back, 6 bases at V and 7 bases at J, with 24 bases in the middle. This CDR3 is CASRPGPQAQGRGELFF. CDR3 sequence (DNA): TGTGCCAGCAGGCCGGGTCCCCAAGCGCAGGGGCGCGGGGAGCTGTTTTTT.

The V and J genes are TRBV28 and TRBJ2-7; the D gene is possibly TRBD1 (5 bases). Per the germline V gene, CDR1 is MDHEN and CDR2 is SYDVKM. CDR3 length: 12 amino acids. V lost 6 bases and J 7 bases, leaving 13 bases between the germline ends. The chain's CDR3 is CASSQQAREQYF. The CDR3 DNA follows: TGTGCCAGCAGCCAACAGGCGCGGGAGCAGTACTTC.

The V gene is TRBV6-6, the J gene TRBJ2-2; no definite D call. The ends were cut back, 2 bases at V and 0 bases at J, with 7 bases in the middle. The CDR3 contains 15 residues. The V gene's germline CDR1 is MNHNY and CDR2 SVGAGI (reference sequence). CDR3 sequence: CASSYRAANTGELFF. The CDR3 DNA follows: TGTGCCAGCAGTTACAGGGCAGCGAACACCGGGGAGCTGTTTTTT.

The chain has TRBV5-6 and TRBJ2-7; D may be TRBD2 (5 bases). This CDR3 is 14 amino acids long. V was clipped by 1 base and J by 3 bases, with 11 bases between them. Germline CDR1 reads SGHDT; CDR2 reads YYEEEE. CDR3 in amino acids: CASSLYPGDYEQYV. The CDR3 nucleotides are TGTGCCAGCAGCTTGTACCCCGGGGACTACGAGCAGTACGTC.

V and J are TRBV29-1 and TRBJ1-2, with TRBD1 matching over 7 bases. The CDR3 length is 13 residues. Per germline, CDR1 SQVTM and CDR2 ANQGSEA. V lost 6 bases to trimming and J lost 8 bases; unmatched junction nucleotides: 12. CDR3 nucleotide sequence: TGCAGCGTCCGACCCACAACAGGGGACGGCTACACCTTC. Residues: CSVRPTTGDGYTF. Full variable domain (outside the CDR3, taken from reference TRBV29-1 and TRBJ1-2): SAVISQKPSRDICQRGTSLTIQCQVDSQVTMMFWYRQQPGQSLTLIATANQGSEATYESGFVIDKFPISRPNLTFSTLTVSNMSPEDSSIYLCSVRPTTGDGYTFGSGTRLTVV.

This chain's CDR3 is CASSSDYTSTDTQYF. The CDR3 nucleotides read TGCGCCAGCAGCTCGGACTATACTAGCACAGATACGCAGTATTTT. The chain recombines TRBV5-1 with TRBJ2-3; tentatively, D is TRBD2 (6 bases). The CDR3 consists of 15 residues. Germline V gene lookup returns CDR1 SGHRS and CDR2 YFSETQ. Trimming pared 3 bases from V and 0 bases from J, leaving 11 bases between.

The chain recombines TRBV3-1 with TRBJ1-2; D is unresolved. This CDR3 contains 12 residues. Trimming pared 1 base from V and 6 bases from J, leaving 6 bases between. Germline V gene sequence: CDR1 LGHDT, CDR2 YNNKEL (reference sequence). The CDR3 DNA sequence: TGTGCCAGCAGCCAAGCGGTAAATGGCTACACCTTC. It encodes CASSQAVNGYTF. Full variable domain (missing parts from reference TRBV3-1 and TRBJ1-2): DTAVSQTPKYLVTQMGNDKSIKCEQNLGHDTMYWYKQDSKKFLKIMFSYNNKELIINETVPNRFSPKSPDKAHLNLHINSLELGDSAVYFCASSQAVNGYTFGSGTRLTVV.

The rearrangement uses TRBV6-6 and TRBJ2-6; D is ambiguous. The V end lost 10 bases, the J end lost 0 bases, and 10 bases lay between the germline ends. This CDR3 has 14 amino acids. Germline V gene lookup returns CDR1 MNHNY and CDR2 SVGAGI (reference sequence). The CDR3 DNA reads as TGTGCCACCGGATACCCCTCTGGGGCCAACGTCCTGACTTTC. It specifies CATGYPSGANVLTF.

This clonotype was observed a handful of times. This sequence joins TRBV7-9 and TRBJ2-5; D is possibly TRBD2 (6 bases). V was trimmed by 8 bases and J by 5 bases, leaving 12 bases between them. Per the germline V gene, CDR1 is SEHNR and CDR2 is FQNEAQ (reference sequence). The CDR3 sequence is 12 residues long. CDR3 coding DNA: TGTGCCAGCTGCCTTCGGGGGGAGACCCAGTACTTC. This codes for CASCLRGETQYF.

In this sample, this clonotype turned up many times. The chain joins TRBV27 to TRBJ1-5, with 7 positions matching TRBD1. The CDR3 extends over 16 amino acids. The V gene's germline CDR1 is MNHEY and CDR2 SMNVEV (reference sequence). V shed 2 bases and J 1 base; nucleotides not matched to a gene: 5. CDR3 in amino acids: CASSLVGTASNQPQHF. In nucleotides, the CDR3 is TGTGCCAGCAGTTTAGTTGGGACAGCCAGCAATCAGCCCCAGCATTTT.

This clonotype was detected once. The chain uses TRBV6-1 and TRBJ1-5; no reliable D call. The CDR3 consists of 13 residues. Germline V gives CDR1 MNHNS, CDR2 SASEGT. Trimming stripped 6 bases from V and 7 bases from J, with 13 bases between. The CDR3 loop is CASRDPAGQPQHF. As DNA, the CDR3 is TGTGCCAGCAGGGACCCAGCGGGGCAGCCCCAGCATTTT.